These 26 T cell receptor beta chains came from one sample sequenced in a study of T-cell memory formation after mild COVID-19 (dated by TCRdb to the early 2020s). The library was made by 5' RACE. The run used an Illumina NovaSeq 6000. Through fastp at Q25 and MiXCR, TCRdb rebuilt clones from the public reads, retaining in-frame beta chains. Rows matching on CDR3 protein sequence are summarized as one entry with the most common DNA and genes. This sample gives about 270,000 distinct CDR3 sequences in total; 16% of them show up just once. The ten top clones hold 22% of the sample. The sample was PBMCs or a T cell subset sorted from them (not recorded which). These receptors were collected from a man in his late teens or twenties who had mild COVID-19 (a few samples of this study predate the infection). The sample titles of this study are shuffled in the database, so cell type and time point are left out; the donor was told from shared clones.

This clonotype has more than one count but fewer than ten. The chain uses TRBV12-3 or TRBV12-4 and TRBJ1-2, with D possibly TRBD1 on 5 matching bases. The V end lost 6 bases, the J end lost 7 bases, and 18 bases lay between the germline ends. This CDR3 has 14 residues. This chain's CDR3 is CASRAGRIPFGYTF. The CDR3 DNA reads as TGTGCCAGCAGGGCAGGGAGGATTCCGTTTGGCTACACCTTC.

The chain links TRBV12-3 or TRBV12-4 to TRBJ1-1; 7 bases line up with TRBD1. This CDR3 region has 13 residues. Germline trimming cut 5 bases from V and 4 bases from J; bases unmatched to any gene: 4. The CDR3 DNA reads TGTGCCAGCAGTGAAAACAGGGGCACTGAAGCTTTCTTT. As protein: CASSENRGTEAFF.

Only a few counts were recorded for this clonotype. The V call is TRBV25-1, the J call TRBJ2-7; weak D call: TRBD1 (6 bases). CDR1 and CDR2 from the germline V gene are MGHDK and SYGVNS. CDR3 size: 12 residues. Trimming cost V 2 bases and J 8 bases, with 10 bases left between them. Here the CDR3 reads CASSEQGPQQYF. The CDR3 nucleotides are TGTGCCAGCAGTGAACAGGGGCCACAGCAGTACTTC.

This clonotype turned up a few times. This sequence joins TRBV7-9 and TRBJ2-1, with 11 bases identical to TRBD2. J was trimmed by 5 bases and V by 1 base; bases with no gene match: 13. There are 19 residues in the CDR3. Germline V gives CDR1 SEHNR, CDR2 FQNEAQ (reference sequence). CDR3 sequence reads: CASSLVRVAGGPGNNEQFF. CDR3 DNA sequence: TGTGCCAGCAGCTTAGTTCGGGTAGCGGGGGGGCCTGGGAACAATGAGCAGTTCTTC.

This sequence joins TRBV29-1 and TRBJ1-5; D is uncertain. In germline, CDR1 is SQVTM, CDR2 ANQGSEA. Trimming cost V 4 bases and J 4 bases, with 11 bases left between them. This CDR3 is 13 amino acids long. The CDR3 nucleotides are TGCAGCGTTGTTGGCGACACAAATCAGCCCCAGCATTTT. This sequence encodes CSVVGDTNQPQHF. Looking up the rest from reference TRBV29-1 and TRBJ1-5 gives the full variable domain: SAVISQKPSRDICQRGTSLTIQCQVDSQVTMMFWYRQQPGQSLTLIATANQGSEATYESGFVIDKFPISRPNLTFSTLTVSNMSPEDSSIYLCSVVGDTNQPQHFGDGTRLSIL.

The genes are TRBV4-1 and TRBJ2-3, with 8 bases fitting TRBD2. CDR3 length: 17 amino acids. From germline, CDR1 is MGHRA and CDR2 YSYEKL. With 0 bases clipped from V and 1 base from J, the junction kept 6 bases outside the gene matches. The CDR3 DNA reads as TGCGCCAGCAGCCAAGATCTACGGGGGGGCCGCACAGATACGCAGTATTTT. Translating it yields CASSQDLRGGRTDTQYF.

This clonotype came up a few times. The CDR3 sequence is CASSLMTGDNEQFF. The CDR3 coding sequence is TGTGCCAGCAGTTTAATGACAGGCGACAATGAGCAGTTCTTC. The chain links TRBV27 to TRBJ2-1; maybe TRBD1 (6 bases). CDR1 and CDR2 from the germline V gene are MNHEY and SMNVEV (reference sequence). CDR3 length: 14 residues. V was cut by 2 bases and J by 5 bases, with 10 bases left in between.

The CDR3 region has the DNA TGTGCCAGCCGCGAGACAGGGGGCGGTGGAAATCAGCCCCAGCATTTT. Protein sequence: CASRETGGGGNQPQHF. The chain joins TRBV6-6 to TRBJ1-5, with 10 positions matching TRBD1. The CDR3 loop spans 16 amino acids. V trimming: 8 bases; J trimming: 4 bases; junction bases outside the gene matches: 11. Germline V gene lookup returns CDR1 MNHNY and CDR2 SVGAGI (reference sequence).

In its sample, this clonotype was seen a few times. V is TRBV7-9 and J is TRBJ2-7, with a tentative D call TRBD1 (5 bases). The V gene lost 2 bases and the J gene lost 5 bases, with 13 bases spanning the gap. The CDR3 runs to 14 residues. Germline-derived CDR1 and CDR2 are SEHNR and FQNEAQ (reference sequence). The DNA of the CDR3 is TGTGCCAGCAGCTTACTCCTTATGGACAACGAGCAGTACTTC. Encoded protein: CASSLLLMDNEQYF.

This chain uses TRBV7-2 with TRBJ2-1, with 8 positions matching TRBD1. Germline V CDR1 and CDR2: SGHTA, FQGNSA. The J segment lost 0 bases and the V segment lost 1 base, leaving 8 bases of the junction unmatched. The CDR3 runs 18 residues. This CDR3 is CASSLGGRGQSSYNEQFF. The DNA for the CDR3 is TGTGCCAGCAGCTTAGGCGGCAGGGGGCAATCCTCCTACAATGAGCAGTTCTTC.

This chain links TRBV5-4 with TRBJ1-4; D is unclear. The CDR3 runs to 13 residues. Germline assignment: CDR1 SGHNT and CDR2 YYREEE (reference sequence). The V end was cut by 4 bases, the J end by 4 bases, with 8 bases between. This CDR3 is CASSPEVNEKLFF. CDR3 DNA: TGTGCCAGCAGCCCCGAGGTTAATGAAAAACTGTTTTTT.

The sample holds a few counts of this clonotype. The gene calls are TRBV7-8 and TRBJ2-1, with 9 bases aligning to TRBD1. The CDR3 is made up of 14 amino acids. Germline trimming cut 5 bases from V and 7 bases from J; bases unmatched to any gene: 6. The germline V gene encodes CDR1 SGHVS and CDR2 FQNEAQ. DNA of the CDR3: TGTGCCAGCAGCGCCCGACAGGGGGGGAATGAGCAGTTCTTC. Translation gives CASSARQGGNEQFF. Full variable domain (rest looked up from reference TRBV7-8 and TRBJ2-1): GAGVSQSPRYKVAKRGQDVALRCDPISGHVSLFWYQQALGQGPEFLTYFQNEAQLDKSGLPSDRFFAERPEGSVSTLKIQRTQQEDSAVYLCASSARQGGNEQFFGPGTRLTVL.

This clonotype was counted between two and nine times. V and J are TRBV10-1 and TRBJ2-7, with D uncertain. This CDR3 is built from 12 residues. V was pared by 5 bases and J by 6 bases, with 11 bases between. Germline-derived CDR1 and CDR2 are WNHNN and SYGVQD (reference sequence). The CDR3 sequence: CASSPGRSEQYF. DNA for the CDR3: TGCGCCAGCAGTCCAGGACGGTCCGAGCAGTACTTC.

This clonotype turned up a few times. This chain connects TRBV18 to TRBJ1-1, with no clear D. Germline CDR1 and CDR2: KGHSH and LQKENI. The CDR3 length is 14 residues. V was clipped by 3 bases and J by 1 base, with 9 bases between them. In DNA, the CDR3 is TGTGCCAGCTCACCGAACTTCCCGAACACTGAAGCTTTCTTT. Its protein is CASSPNFPNTEAFF.

This CDR3 is CASSLFAGGEEAFF. CDR3 DNA: TGTGCCAGCAGCTTGTTTGCGGGGGGCGAAGAAGCTTTCTTT. J is TRBJ1-1 and V is TRBV5-4; TRBD1 might be the D (6 bases). The ends were cut back, 1 base at V and 8 bases at J, with 15 bases in the middle. CDR3 length: 14 residues. Germline-derived CDR1 and CDR2 are SGHNT and YYREEE (reference sequence).

This clonotype was seen a few times. The rearrangement uses TRBV7-6 and TRBJ2-5, with TRBD2 identical over 11 bases. The CDR3 extends over 23 amino acids. Germline CDR1 is SGHVS and CDR2 is FNYEAQ. The V segment lost 0 bases and the J segment 4 bases; nucleotides outside the gene matches: 25. CDR3 loop: CASSLALGLAGGHGIPSRETQYF. The CDR3, as DNA: TGTGCCAGCAGCTTAGCGCTGGGGCTAGCGGGGGGCCATGGTATCCCCTCAAGAGAGACCCAGTACTTC. The complete variable domain, with remaining parts taken from reference TRBV7-6 and TRBJ2-5, reads GAGVSQSPRYKVTKRGQDVALRCDPISGHVSLYWYRQALGQGPEFLTYFNYEAQQDKSGLPNDRFSAERPEGSISTLTIQRTEQRDSAMYRCASSLALGLAGGHGIPSRETQYFGPGTRLLVL.

This clonotype was seen only a few times. The rearrangement joins TRBV2 to TRBJ1-1; 8 nucleotides agree with TRBD1. Germline CDR1 reads SNHLY; CDR2 reads FYNNEI. J lost 5 bases, V lost 1 base, and 6 bases had no gene match. The CDR3 spans 15 residues. As DNA, the CDR3 is TGTGCCAGCAGTGAAGGGGCAACAGGGGGGACTGAAGCTTTCTTT. Protein sequence: CASSEGATGGTEAFF.

This chain links TRBV6-6 with TRBJ1-5; D possibly corresponds to TRBD1 (6 bases). Germline V CDR1 and CDR2: MNHNY, SVGAGI (reference sequence). The V and J ends lost 7 bases and 1 base respectively, with 26 bases between them. The CDR3 contains 19 residues. CDR3 nucleotide sequence: TGTGCCAGCACCTATTCGCTCAGGGGAAAAGAGGAAAGCAATCAGCCCCAGCATTTT. Residues: CASTYSLRGKEESNQPQHF.

This clonotype was observed a handful of times. The rearrangement joins TRBV7-2 to TRBJ2-3; no clear D gene. In germline, CDR1 is SGHTA, CDR2 FQGNSA. The CDR3 consists of 14 residues. The V and J ends lost 5 bases and 6 bases respectively, with 15 bases between them. CDR3 residues: CASSPFFKGDTQYF. CDR3 in DNA: TGTGCCAGCAGCCCCTTTTTCAAGGGCGATACGCAGTATTTT.

This clonotype was seen repeatedly, ten times or more. The rearrangement joins TRBV6-5 to TRBJ2-7; a weak D match, TRBD1 (6 bases). Trimming removed 0 bases at V and 3 bases at J, with 9 bases between. The CDR3 has 14 amino acids. The germline V gene has CDR1 MNHEY and CDR2 SVGAGI. The chain's CDR3 is CASSYSAQGYEQYF. The CDR3 bases are TGTGCCAGCAGTTACTCGGCACAGGGCTACGAGCAGTACTTC.

In its sample, this clonotype was seen a few times. This chain links TRBV6-5 with TRBJ2-3; D is perhaps TRBD2 (5 bases). Germline CDR1 MNHEY, CDR2 SVGAGI. V was clipped by 6 bases and J by 5 bases, with 12 bases between them. The CDR3 sequence is 13 residues long. CDR3 sequence (DNA): TGTGCCAGCAGCCTCTACCGGGAAGATACGCAGTATTTT. Translating it yields CASSLYREDTQYF.

This chain joins TRBV3-1 and TRBJ1-1; the D is unclear. Trimming cost V 4 bases and J 6 bases, with 12 bases left between them. Per the germline V gene, CDR1 is LGHDT and CDR2 is YNNKEL (reference sequence). The CDR3 runs 13 residues. CDR3 sequence (DNA): TGTGCCAGCAGCCGTAACGACGACGCTGAAGCTTTCTTT. Amino acid sequence: CASSRNDDAEAFF.

This clonotype was observed a handful of times. This chain links TRBV20-1 with TRBJ2-3, with 13 nucleotides matching TRBD2. The CDR3 totals 15 residues. Germline lookup yields CDR1 DFQATT and CDR2 SNEGSKA (reference sequence). With 6 bases clipped from V and 0 bases from J, the junction kept 3 bases outside the gene matches. CDR3 residues: CSATGLAGSTDTQYF. CDR3 nucleotides: TGCAGTGCAACGGGACTAGCGGGGAGCACAGATACGCAGTATTTT.

This clonotype was counted ten times or more. V usage is TRBV20-1 and J usage is TRBJ2-1; D may be TRBD1 (6 bases). CDR3 length: 15 amino acids. Trimming took 3 bases from V and 2 from J, leaving 14 bases between them. Germline V gives CDR1 DFQATT, CDR2 SNEGSKA (reference sequence). CDR3: CSASRGGFPYNEQFF. In DNA form, the CDR3 reads TGCAGTGCTAGTCGTGGGGGCTTTCCCTACAATGAGCAGTTCTTC.

The sample holds a few counts of this clonotype. The rearrangement joins TRBV7-9 to TRBJ1-3, with D possibly being TRBD1 (6 bases). CDR3 length: 16 residues. V lost 4 bases and J lost 0, with 13 bases in between. Germline CDR1 is SEHNR and CDR2 is FQNEAQ (reference sequence). The chain's CDR3 is CASSSVQGYSGNTIYF. In DNA form, the CDR3 reads TGTGCCAGCAGCTCAGTACAGGGCTACTCTGGAAACACCATATATTTT.

This clonotype was seen ten or more times. The V call is TRBV4-3, the J call TRBJ2-7, with D perhaps matching TRBD1 or TRBD2 (6 bases each). The ends were cut back, 5 bases at V and 6 bases at J, with 17 bases in the middle. This CDR3 region has 14 residues. Germline V CDR1 and CDR2: LGHNA, YSLEER. Written as DNA, the CDR3 is TGCGCCAGCAGCATGCAAAAAGGGGGGCGCGAGCAGTACTTC. As protein: CASSMQKGGREQYF.